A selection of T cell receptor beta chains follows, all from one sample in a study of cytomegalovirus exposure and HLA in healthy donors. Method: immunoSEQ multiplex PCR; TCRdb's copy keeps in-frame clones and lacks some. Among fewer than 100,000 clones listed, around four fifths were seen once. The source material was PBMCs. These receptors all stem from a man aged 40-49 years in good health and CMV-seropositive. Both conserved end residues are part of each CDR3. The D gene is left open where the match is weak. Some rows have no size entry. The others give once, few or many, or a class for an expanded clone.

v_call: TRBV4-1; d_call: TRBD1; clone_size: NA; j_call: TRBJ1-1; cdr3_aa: CASSQDSGGFTEAFF; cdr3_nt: TGCGCCAGCAGCCAAGATTCAGGGGGCTTTACTGAAGCTTTCTTT
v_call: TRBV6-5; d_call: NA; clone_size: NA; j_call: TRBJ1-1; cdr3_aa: CASSYSRIRGTEAFF; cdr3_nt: TGTGCCAGCAGTTACTCGAGGATCAGGGGTACTGAAGCTTTCTTT
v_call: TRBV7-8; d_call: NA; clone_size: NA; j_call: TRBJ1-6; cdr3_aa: CASSLQGNNSPLHF; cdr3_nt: TGTGCCAGCAGCTTGCAGGGGAATAATTCACCCCTCCACTTT
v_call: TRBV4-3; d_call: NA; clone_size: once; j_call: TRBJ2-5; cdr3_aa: CASSQGAQALETQYF; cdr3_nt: TGCGCCAGCAGCCAAGGGGCGCAGGCCTTAGAGACCCAGTACTTC
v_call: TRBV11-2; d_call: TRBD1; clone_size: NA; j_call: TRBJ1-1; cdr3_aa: CASSFDRGLTEAFF; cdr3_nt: TGTGCCAGCAGCTTTGACAGGGGGCTGACTGAAGCTTTCTTT
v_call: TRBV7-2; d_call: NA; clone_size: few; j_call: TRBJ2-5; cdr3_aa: CASSPTNQETQYF; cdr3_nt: TGTGCCAGCAGTCCGACTAACCAAGAGACCCAGTACTTC
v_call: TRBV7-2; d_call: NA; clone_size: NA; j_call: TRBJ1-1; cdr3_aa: CASSSSDSNTEAFF; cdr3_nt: TGTGCCAGCAGCTCTTCGGACTCGAACACTGAAGCTTTCTTT
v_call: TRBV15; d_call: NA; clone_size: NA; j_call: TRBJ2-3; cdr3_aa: CATSSRLLAPQTDTQYF; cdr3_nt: TGTGCCACCAGCAGTCGGCTCCTAGCTCCACAAACAGATACGCAGTATTTT
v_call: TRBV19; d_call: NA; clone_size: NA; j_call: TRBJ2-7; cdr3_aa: CASSIDPASARQYF; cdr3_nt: TGTGCCAGTAGTATAGATCCGGCTAGCGCGCGGCAGTACTTC
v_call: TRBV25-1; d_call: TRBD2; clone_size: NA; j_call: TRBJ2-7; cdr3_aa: CASSRLAGVWEQYF; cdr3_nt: TGTGCCAGCAGCAGGCTAGCGGGAGTCTGGGAGCAGTACTTC
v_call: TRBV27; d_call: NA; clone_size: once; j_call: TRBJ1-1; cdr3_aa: CASSPGGTMYVRSEAFF; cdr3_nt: TGTGCCAGCAGTCCGGGAGGGACAATGTACGTCCGTTCTGAAGCTTTCTTT
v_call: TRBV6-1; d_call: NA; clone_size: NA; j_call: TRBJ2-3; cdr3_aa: CASSEERGGYTDTQYF; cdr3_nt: TGTGCCAGCAGTGAAGAGAGGGGGGGATACACAGATACGCAGTATTTT
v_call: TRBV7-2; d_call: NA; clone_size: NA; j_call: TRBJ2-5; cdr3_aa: CASSLAREETQYF; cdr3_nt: TGTGCCAGCAGCTTAGCGCGGGAAGAGACCCAGTACTTC
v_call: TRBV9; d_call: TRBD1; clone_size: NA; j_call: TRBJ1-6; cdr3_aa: CASSQEGADSPLHF; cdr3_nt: TGTGCCAGCAGCCAAGAGGGGGCTGATTCACCCCTCCACTTT
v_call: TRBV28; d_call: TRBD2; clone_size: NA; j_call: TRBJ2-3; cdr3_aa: CASSPPGLAVDTQYF; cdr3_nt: TGTGCCAGCAGTCCTCCGGGACTAGCAGTAGATACGCAGTATTTT
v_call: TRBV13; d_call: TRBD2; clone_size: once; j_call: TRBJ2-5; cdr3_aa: CASSRGTSGGAETQYF; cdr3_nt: TGTGCCAGCAGCCGAGGGACTAGCGGGGGGGCTGAGACCCAGTACTTC
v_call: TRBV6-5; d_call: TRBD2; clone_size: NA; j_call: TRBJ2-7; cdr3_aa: CASSYLLAGGAYEQYF; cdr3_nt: TGTGCCAGCAGTTACCTTCTAGCGGGAGGGGCCTACGAGCAGTACTTC
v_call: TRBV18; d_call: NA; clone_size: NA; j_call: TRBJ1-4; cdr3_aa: CASSPGAQDEKLFF; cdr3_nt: TGTGCCAGCTCACCAGGGGCGCAGGATGAAAAACTGTTTTTT
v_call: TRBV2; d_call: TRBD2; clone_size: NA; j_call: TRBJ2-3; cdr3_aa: CASSSGTITDTQYF; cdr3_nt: TGTGCCAGCAGTTCCGGGACTATCACAGATACGCAGTATTTT
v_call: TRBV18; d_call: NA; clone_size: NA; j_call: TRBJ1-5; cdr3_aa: CASSPGLNQPQHF; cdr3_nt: TGTGCCAGCTCACCGGGACTTAATCAGCCCCAGCATTTT
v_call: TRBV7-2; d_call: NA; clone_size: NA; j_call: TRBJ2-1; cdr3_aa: CASSLGRNEQFF; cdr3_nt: TGTGCCAGCAGCTTAGGGAGGAATGAGCAGTTCTTC
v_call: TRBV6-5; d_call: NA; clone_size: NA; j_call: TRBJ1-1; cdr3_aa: CASSYGQGDTEAFF; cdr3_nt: TGTGCCAGCAGTTACGGCCAGGGTGACACTGAAGCTTTCTTT
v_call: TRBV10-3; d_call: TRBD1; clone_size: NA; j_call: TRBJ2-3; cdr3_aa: CAISGQGGDTQYF; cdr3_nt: TGTGCCATCAGCGGACAGGGGGGGGATACGCAGTATTTT
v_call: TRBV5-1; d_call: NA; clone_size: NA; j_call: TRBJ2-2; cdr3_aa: CASSFQGGNTGELFF; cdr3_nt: TGCGCCAGCAGCTTTCAGGGGGGGAACACCGGGGAGCTGTTTTTT
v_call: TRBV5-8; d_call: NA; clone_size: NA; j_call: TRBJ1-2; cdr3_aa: CASSLAGQPYGYTF; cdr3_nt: TGTGCCAGCAGCCTAGCCGGACAGCCCTATGGCTACACCTTC
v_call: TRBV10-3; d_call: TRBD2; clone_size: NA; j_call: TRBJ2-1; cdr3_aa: CASSLLSGSYYNEQFF; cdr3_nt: TGTGCCAGCAGTCTCTTAAGCGGGAGCTACTACAATGAGCAGTTCTTC
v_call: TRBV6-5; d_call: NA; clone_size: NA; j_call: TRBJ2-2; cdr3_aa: CASSYLLANTGELFF; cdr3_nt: TGTGCCAGCAGTTACTTACTAGCGAACACCGGGGAGCTGTTTTTT
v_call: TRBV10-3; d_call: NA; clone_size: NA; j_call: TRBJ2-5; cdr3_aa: CAISENREETQYF; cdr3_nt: TGTGCCATCAGTGAGAACAGGGAAGAGACCCAGTACTTC
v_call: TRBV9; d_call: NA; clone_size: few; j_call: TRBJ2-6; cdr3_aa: CASSVGEVRANVLTF; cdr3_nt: TGTGCCAGCAGCGTAGGGGAGGTTCGGGCCAACGTCCTGACTTTC
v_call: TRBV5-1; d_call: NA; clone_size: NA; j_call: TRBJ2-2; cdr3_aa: CASRREQGTGTGELFF; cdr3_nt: TGCGCCAGCAGGCGAGAGCAGGGGACGGGGACCGGGGAGCTGTTTTTT
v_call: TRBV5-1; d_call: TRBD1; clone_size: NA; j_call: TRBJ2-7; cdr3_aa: CATSRGQGTYEQYF; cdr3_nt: TGCGCCACCAGCCGGGGACAGGGTACCTACGAGCAGTACTTC
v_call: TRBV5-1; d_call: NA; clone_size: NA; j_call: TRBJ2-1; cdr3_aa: CASSKEDSSYNEQFF; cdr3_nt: TGCGCCAGCAGCAAGGAGGACAGCTCCTACAATGAGCAGTTCTTC
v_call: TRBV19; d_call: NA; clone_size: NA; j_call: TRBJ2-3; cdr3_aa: CASSAVDTDTQYF; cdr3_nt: TGTGCCAGTAGTGCCGTAGACACAGATACGCAGTATTTT
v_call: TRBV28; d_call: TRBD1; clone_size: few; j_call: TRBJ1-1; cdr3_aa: CASSSTGTGRTEAFF; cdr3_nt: TGTGCCAGCAGTTCAACCGGGACAGGGCGAACTGAAGCTTTCTTT
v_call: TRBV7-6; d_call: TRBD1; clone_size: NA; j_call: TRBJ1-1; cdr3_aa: CASSLATGFGTEAFF; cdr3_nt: TGTGCCAGCAGCTTAGCGACAGGGTTTGGCACTGAAGCTTTCTTT
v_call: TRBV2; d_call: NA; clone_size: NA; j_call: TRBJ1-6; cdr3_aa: CASSGESSYNSPLHF; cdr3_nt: TGTGCCAGCAGTGGAGAGAGCTCCTATAATTCACCCCTCCACTTT
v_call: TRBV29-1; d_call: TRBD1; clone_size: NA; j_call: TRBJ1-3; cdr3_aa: CSVAEGGAGNTIYF; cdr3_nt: TGCAGCGTTGCTGAAGGGGGCGCGGGAAACACCATATATTTT
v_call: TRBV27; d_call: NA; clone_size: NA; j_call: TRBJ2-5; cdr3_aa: CASSPPQETQYF; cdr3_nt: TGTGCCAGCAGTCCCCCTCAAGAGACCCAGTACTTC
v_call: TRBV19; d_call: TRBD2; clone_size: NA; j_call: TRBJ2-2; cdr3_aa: CASSTPVGGRVAGELFF; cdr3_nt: TGTGCCAGTAGTACCCCAGTCGGCGGGAGAGTTGCCGGGGAGCTGTTTTTT
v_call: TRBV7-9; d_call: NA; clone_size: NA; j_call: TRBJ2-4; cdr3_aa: CASSLVLRGNIQYF; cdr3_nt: TGTGCCAGCAGCTTAGTTCTCAGGGGAAACATTCAGTACTTC
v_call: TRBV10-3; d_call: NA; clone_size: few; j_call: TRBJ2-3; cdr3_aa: CAIRKTPGGPQDTQYF; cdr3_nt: TGTGCCATCAGGAAGACTCCCGGGGGGCCCCAGGATACGCAGTATTTT
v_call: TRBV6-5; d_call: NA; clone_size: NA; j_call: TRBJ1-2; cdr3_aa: CASSSTQGSYGYTF; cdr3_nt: TGTGCCAGCAGCAGCACCCAGGGAAGCTATGGCTACACCTTC
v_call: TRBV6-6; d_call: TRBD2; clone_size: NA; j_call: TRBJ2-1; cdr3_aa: CASRGLAGFYNEQFF; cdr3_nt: TGTGCCAGCAGGGGACTAGCGGGGTTTTACAATGAGCAGTTCTTC
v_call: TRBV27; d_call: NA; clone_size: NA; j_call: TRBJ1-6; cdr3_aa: CASGGSPLHF; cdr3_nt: TGTGCCAGCGGGGGGTCACCCCTCCACTTT
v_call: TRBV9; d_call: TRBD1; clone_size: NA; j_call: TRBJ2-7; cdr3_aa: CASSTPPGQVPGDSIHEQYF; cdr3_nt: TGTGCCAGCAGCACCCCTCCGGGACAGGTCCCTGGGGACTCTATCCACGAGCAGTACTTC
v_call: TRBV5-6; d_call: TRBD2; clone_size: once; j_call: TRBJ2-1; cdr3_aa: CASSPLGLVNEQFF; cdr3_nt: TGTGCCAGCAGCCCTTTAGGACTAGTCAATGAGCAGTTCTTC
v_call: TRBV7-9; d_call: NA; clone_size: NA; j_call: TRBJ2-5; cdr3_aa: CASSLMGSPGLRETQYF; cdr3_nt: TGTGCCAGCAGCTTAATGGGTTCGCCGGGACTTAGAGAGACCCAGTACTTC